The T cell receptor beta chain under discussion was sequenced for a study of cytomegalovirus exposure and HLA in healthy donors. Study summary: Of about 390 genotyped donors, about 80% grouped in the Caucasian-associated ancestry cluster. Study findings and constraints: Presence/absence analyses assumed roughly uniform sequencing depth across donors. Generally TCR sequences proved uncommon, though certain public TCRs appeared in numerous donors. DRB1 showed the most TCR associations and HLA-C the fewest in a later analysis, as rates varied by HLA locus.

V was clipped by 5 bases and J by 3 bases; unmatched bases: 5. The CDR3 has 15 residues. CDR1 is SGHTA and CDR2 is FQGTGA in the germline V gene. Vbeta (60) and Jbeta (13) primers were used in the PCR. Data came from immunoSEQ multiplex PCR; TCRdb stores just in-frame clones and leaves some out. The repertoire holds approximately 100,000 clones, roughly 69% seen once, with approximately 2.5% in the top ten. Regarding this clone: Its antigen is as yet unknown.

The V and J genes are TRBV7-3 and TRBJ2-2; TRBD1 aligns across 8 bases. The specimen sequenced was PBMCs. The TCR was taken from a man in his forties or fifties in good health and CMV-seropositive. The CDR3: CASSRTGMDTGELFF. The DNA of the CDR3 is TGTGCCAGCAGCCGGACAGGGATGGACACCGGGGAGCTGTTTTTT.